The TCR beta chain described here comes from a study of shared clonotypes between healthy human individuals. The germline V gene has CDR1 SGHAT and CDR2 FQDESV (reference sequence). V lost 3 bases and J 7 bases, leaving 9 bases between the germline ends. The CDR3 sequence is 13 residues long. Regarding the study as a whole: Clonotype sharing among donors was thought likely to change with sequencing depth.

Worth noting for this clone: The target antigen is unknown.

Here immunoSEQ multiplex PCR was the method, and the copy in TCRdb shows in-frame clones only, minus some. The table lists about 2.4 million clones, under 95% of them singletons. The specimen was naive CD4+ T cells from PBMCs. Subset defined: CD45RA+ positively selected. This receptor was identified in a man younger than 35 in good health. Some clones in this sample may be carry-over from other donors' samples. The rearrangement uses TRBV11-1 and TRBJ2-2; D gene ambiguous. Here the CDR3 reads CASSFSSLGELFF. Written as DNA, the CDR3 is TGTGCCAGCAGCTTCAGTAGTCTCGGGGAGCTGTTTTTT.